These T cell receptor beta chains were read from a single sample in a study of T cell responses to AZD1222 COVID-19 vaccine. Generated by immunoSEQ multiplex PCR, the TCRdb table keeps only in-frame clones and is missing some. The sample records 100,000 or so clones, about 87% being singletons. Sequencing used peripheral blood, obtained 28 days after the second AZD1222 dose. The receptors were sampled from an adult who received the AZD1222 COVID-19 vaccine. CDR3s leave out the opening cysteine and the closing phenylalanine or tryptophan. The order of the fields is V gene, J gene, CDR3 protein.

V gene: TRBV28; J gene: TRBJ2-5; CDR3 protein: ASRSSGETQY
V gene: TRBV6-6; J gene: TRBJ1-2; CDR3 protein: ASSPGQGGYT
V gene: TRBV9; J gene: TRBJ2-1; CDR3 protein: ASSVSTGGGKPGGNEQF
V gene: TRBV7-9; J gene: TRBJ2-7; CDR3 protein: ASSFGTSSYEQY
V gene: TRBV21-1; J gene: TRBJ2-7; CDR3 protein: ASSSGSGIYEQY
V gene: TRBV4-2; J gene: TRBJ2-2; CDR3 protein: ASSWGASNTGELF
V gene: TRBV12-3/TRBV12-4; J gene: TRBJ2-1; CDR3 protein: ASSTTNTAEQF
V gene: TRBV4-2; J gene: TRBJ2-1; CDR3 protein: ASRLAGAYNEQF
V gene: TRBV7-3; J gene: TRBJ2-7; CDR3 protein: ASSPGGHSYEQY
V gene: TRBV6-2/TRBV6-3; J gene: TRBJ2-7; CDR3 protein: ASSYRRDYEQY
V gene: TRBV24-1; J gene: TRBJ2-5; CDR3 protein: ATSDPGTGQETQY
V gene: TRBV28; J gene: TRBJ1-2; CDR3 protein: ASSPGEYGYT
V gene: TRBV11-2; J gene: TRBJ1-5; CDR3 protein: ASSLGRGRGNQPQH
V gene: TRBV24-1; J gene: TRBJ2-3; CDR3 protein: ATSDRDRGQDTQY
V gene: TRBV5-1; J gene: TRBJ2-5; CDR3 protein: ASSLGTSGQETQY
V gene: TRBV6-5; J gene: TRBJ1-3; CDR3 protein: ASRRTGSGNTIY
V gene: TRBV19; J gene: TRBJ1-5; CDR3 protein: ASSNRQLNLYQPQH
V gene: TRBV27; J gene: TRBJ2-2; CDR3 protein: ASSLSGWDIGTGELF
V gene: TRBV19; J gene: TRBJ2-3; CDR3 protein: ASTVGTGKTDTQY
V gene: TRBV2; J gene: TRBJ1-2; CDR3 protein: ATQKGQGDYGYT
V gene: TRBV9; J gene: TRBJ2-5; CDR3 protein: ASSPGALETQY
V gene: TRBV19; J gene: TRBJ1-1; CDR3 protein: ASSDRMNTEAF
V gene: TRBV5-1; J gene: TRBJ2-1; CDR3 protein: ASSLAGAEQF
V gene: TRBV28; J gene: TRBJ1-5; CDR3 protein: ASSLGGGKQPQH
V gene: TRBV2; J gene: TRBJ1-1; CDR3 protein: ASNKRNTEAF
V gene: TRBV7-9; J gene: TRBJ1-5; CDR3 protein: ASSYSGRGLQPQH
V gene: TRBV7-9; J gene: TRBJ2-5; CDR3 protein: ASSSSWTGGEETQY
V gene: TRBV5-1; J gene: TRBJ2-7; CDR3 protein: ASSLGQVSYEQY
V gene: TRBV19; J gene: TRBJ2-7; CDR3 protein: ASSTTPSYRWGEQY
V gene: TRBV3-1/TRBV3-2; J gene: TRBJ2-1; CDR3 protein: ASSHQLAGGPYNEQF
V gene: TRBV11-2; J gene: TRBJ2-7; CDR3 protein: ASSLQGYEQY
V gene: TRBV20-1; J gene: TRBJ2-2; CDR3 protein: SASRREGAGELF
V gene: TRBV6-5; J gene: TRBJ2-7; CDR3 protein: ASTTGGRDSYEQY
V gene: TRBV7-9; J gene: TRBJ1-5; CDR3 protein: ASSLGTGTGGNQPQH
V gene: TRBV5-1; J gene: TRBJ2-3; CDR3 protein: ASSLAAVVATQY
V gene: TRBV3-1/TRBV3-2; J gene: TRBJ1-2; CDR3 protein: ASSQEGSNYGYT
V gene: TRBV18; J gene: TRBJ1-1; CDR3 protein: ASSLQGRGMNTEAF
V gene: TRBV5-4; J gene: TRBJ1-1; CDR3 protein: ASSVGQGNTEAF
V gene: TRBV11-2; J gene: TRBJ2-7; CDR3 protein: ASSSLLAGGPYEQY
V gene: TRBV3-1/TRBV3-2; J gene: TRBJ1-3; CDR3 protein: ASSQEGITNTIY
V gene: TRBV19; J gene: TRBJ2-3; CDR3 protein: ASSISLSQGTYTQY
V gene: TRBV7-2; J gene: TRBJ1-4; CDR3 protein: ASSFGQGNEKLF
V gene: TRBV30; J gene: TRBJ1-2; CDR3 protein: AWSLDRPPNYGYT
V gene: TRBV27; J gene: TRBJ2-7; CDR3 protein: ASSLVGQGLYEQY
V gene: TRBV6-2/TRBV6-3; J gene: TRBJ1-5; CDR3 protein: ASSRTGGRRQPQH
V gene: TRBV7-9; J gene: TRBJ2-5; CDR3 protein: ASSLPWRLAGVQETQY
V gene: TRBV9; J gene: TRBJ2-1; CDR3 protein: ASSPPGVAVPLGEQF
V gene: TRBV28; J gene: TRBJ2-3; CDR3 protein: ASSQIGGWGDTQY
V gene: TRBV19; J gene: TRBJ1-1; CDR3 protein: ASSIIGQGPRDTEAF
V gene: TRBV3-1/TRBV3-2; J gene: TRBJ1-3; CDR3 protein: ASSLLIHSGNTIY
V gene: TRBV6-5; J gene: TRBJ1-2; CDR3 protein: ASSYGQSHGYT
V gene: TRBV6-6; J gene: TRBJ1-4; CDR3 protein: ASRPRTGPGEKLF
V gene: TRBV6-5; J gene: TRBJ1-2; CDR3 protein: ASINVPSGYGYT
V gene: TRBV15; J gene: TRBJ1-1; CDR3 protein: ATSIPTRRASVNTEAF
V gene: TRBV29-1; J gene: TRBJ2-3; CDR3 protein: SVVPGTTDTQY
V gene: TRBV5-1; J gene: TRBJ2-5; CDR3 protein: ASSLGTSGGPVQETQY
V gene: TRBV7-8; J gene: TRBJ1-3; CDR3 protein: ASSLVRGSGNTIY
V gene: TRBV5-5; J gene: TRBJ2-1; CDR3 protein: ASSYQKTSVNEQF
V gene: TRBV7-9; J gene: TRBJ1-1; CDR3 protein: ASSLMGPDTEAF